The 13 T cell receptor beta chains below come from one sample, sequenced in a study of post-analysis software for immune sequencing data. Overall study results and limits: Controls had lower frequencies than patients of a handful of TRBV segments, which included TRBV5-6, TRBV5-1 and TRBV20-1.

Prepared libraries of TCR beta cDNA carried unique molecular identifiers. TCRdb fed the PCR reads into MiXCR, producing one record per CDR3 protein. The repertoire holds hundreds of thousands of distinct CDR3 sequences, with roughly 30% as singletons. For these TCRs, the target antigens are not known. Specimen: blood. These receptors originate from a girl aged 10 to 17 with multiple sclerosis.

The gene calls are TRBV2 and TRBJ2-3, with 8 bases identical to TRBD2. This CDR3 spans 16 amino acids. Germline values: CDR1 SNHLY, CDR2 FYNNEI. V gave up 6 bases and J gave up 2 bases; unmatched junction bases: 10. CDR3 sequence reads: CASREGLAGYTDTQYF. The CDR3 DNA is TGTGCCAGCAGGGAGGGCCTAGCGGGCTACACAGATACGCAGTATTTT.

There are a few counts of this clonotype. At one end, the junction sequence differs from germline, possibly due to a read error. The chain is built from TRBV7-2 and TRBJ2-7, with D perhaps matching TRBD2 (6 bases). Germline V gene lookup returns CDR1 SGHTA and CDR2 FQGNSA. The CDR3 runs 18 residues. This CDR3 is CASSLADGRWANTYEQYF. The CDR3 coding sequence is TGTGCCAGTAGCTTAGCCGATGGGAGGTGGGCCAATACCTACGAGCAGTACTTC.

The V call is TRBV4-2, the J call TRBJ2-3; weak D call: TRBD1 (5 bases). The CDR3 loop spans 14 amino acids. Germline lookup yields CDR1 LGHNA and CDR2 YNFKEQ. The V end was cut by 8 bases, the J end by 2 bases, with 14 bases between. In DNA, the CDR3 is TGTGCCAGCGAAACGGGTGGGGCCACAGATACGCAGTATTTT. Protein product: CASETGGATDTQYF.

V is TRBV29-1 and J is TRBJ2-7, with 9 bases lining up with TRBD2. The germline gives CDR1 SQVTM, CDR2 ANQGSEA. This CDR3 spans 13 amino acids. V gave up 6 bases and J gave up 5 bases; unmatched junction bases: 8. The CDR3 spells CSVVLAGSHEQYF. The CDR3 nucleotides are TGCAGCGTGGTGCTAGCGGGATCCCACGAGCAGTACTTC.

CDR3 sequence: CASWSGASTDTQYF. The CDR3 nucleotides read TGTGCCAGCTGGAGCGGGGCTAGCACAGATACGCAGTATTTT. The V call is TRBV2, the J call TRBJ2-3, with 7 bases aligning to TRBD2. CDR3 length: 14 residues. CDR1 SNHLY and CDR2 FYNNEI come from the germline V gene. J lost 0 bases, V lost 8 bases, and 5 bases had no gene match.

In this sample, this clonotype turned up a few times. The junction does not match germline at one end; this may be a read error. The CDR3 loop is CASRISGTGERETRYF. The CDR3 DNA is TGCGCCAGCAGAATTTCCGGGACAGGGGAACGAGAGACCCGGTACTTC. This chain connects TRBV10-2 to TRBJ2-5, with 10 bases identical to TRBD1. The CDR3 loop spans 16 amino acids. Germline V lookup: CDR1 WSHSY, CDR2 SAAADI.

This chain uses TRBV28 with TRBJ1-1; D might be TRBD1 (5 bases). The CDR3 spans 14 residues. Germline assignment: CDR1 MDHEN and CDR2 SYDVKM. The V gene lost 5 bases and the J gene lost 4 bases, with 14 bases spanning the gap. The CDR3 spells CASSPPGWATEAFF. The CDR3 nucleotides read TGTGCCAGCAGTCCCCCAGGGTGGGCCACTGAAGCTTTCTTT.

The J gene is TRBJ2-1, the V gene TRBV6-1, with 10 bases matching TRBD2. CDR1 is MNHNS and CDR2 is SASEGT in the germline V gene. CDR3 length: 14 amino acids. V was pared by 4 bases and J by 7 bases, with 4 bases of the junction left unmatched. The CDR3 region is CASSGEREGNEQFF. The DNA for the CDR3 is TGTGCCAGCAGTGGGGAGCGGGAGGGGAATGAGCAGTTCTTC.

CDR3 nucleotides: TGCAGACTACTCCGGGACAGGGGTTACAATGAGCAGTTCTTC. The encoded protein is CRLLRDRGYNEQFF. V usage is TRBV20-1 and J usage is TRBJ2-1, with 10 bases matching TRBD1. Germline CDR1 is DFQATT and CDR2 is SNEGSKA (reference sequence). There are 14 residues in the CDR3.

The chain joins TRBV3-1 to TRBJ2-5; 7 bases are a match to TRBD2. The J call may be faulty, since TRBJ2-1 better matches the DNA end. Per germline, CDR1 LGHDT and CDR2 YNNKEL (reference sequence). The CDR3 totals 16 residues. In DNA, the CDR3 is TGTGCCAGCAGCCAACTACGGGGGAGGGTCCAAGAGACCCAGTTCTTC. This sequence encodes CASSQLRGRVQETQFF.

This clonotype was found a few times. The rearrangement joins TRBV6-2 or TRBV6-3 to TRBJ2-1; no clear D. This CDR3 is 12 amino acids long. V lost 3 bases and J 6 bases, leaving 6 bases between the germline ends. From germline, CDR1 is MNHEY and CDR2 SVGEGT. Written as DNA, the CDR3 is TGTGCCAGCAGTTATCACCTCAATGAGCAGTTCTTC. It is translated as CASSYHLNEQFF.

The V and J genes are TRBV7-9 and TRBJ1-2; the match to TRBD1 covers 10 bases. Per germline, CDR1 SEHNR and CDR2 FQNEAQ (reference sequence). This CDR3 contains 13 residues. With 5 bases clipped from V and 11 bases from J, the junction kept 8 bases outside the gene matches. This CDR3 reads CASSRTGGLGYTF. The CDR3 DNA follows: TGTGCCAGCAGCCGGACAGGGGGTTTAGGTTACACCTTC.

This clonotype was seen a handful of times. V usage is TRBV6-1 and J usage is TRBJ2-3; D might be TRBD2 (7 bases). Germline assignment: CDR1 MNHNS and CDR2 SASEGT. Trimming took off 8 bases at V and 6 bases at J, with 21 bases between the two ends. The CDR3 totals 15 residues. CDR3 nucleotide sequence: TGTGCCAGCGCCCATTTTCCTGCGGGGGCGGATACGCAGTATTTT. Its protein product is CASAHFPAGADTQYF.